These T cell receptor beta chains were read from a single sample in a study of shared clonotypes between healthy human individuals. Profiling relied on immunoSEQ multiplex PCR, and the TCRdb table lists in-frame clones only, not all of them. The sample records hundreds of thousands of clones, around 75% being singletons. Sequencing was carried out using PBMCs. The receptors originated from a woman in her thirties or forties in good health. Some clones in this sample may be carry-over from other donors' samples. CDR3s include the opening cysteine and the closing phenylalanine or tryptophan. The order of the fields is CDR3 length, V gene, J gene, CDR3 protein.

15	TRBV5-1	TRBJ1-2	CASSYDRDGPYGYTF
13	TRBV15	TRBJ2-2	CATSRENTGELFF
14	TRBV2	TRBJ1-2	CASSPRTGLNGYTF
16	TRBV5-1	TRBJ2-5	CASSLGLAGGQETQYF
15	TRBV7-2	TRBJ2-7	CASSFRAGAAYEQYF
14	TRBV28	TRBJ1-6	CASSLGGGGSPLHF
13	TRBV30	TRBJ1-4	CAWSAGLREKLFF
14	TRBV7-2	TRBJ2-5	CASSPWTGQETQYF
15	TRBV19	TRBJ2-7	CASSIGPGQGYEQYF
15	TRBV7-3	TRBJ2-7	CASSTLPGQSYEQYF